This T cell receptor beta chain is drawn from a study of preoperative IRX-2 immunotherapy in early breast cancer. The protocol was immunoSEQ multiplex PCR, while the TCRdb copy is restricted to in-frame clones and leaves out a portion. The sample carries some 22,000 clones, roughly 95% recorded once. Trimming left V 5 bases short and J 4 bases short, with 10 bases between. This CDR3 is built from 13 residues. CDR1 and CDR2 (germline): MNHEY, SVGAGI. Stated treatment: preoperative locoregional IRX-2 cytokine immunotherapy. Samples came from a phase Ib trial of preoperative locoregional IRX-2 cytokine immunotherapy.

V gene TRBV6-5 combines with J gene TRBJ2-3, with D perhaps TRBD1 (6 bases). The sequence was collected from a human donor with breast cancer. This specimen was tumor tissue, taken after IRX-2 immunotherapy. The CDR3 region is CASSPTGSDTQYF. The DNA for the CDR3 is TGTGCCAGCAGTCCAACAGGGTCAGATACGCAGTATTTT.